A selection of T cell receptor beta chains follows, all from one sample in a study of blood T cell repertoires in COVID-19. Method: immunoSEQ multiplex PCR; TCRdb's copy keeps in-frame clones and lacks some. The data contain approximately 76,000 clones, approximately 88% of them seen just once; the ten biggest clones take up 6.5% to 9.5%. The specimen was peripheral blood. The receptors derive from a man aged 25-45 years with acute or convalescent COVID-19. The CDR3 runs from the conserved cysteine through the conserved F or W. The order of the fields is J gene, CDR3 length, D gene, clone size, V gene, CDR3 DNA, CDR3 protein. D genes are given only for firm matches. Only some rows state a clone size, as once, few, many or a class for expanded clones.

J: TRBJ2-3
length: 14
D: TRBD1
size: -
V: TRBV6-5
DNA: TGTGCCAGTAACCAGGGGGCTAGCACAGATACGCAGTATTTT
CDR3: CASNQGASTDTQYF

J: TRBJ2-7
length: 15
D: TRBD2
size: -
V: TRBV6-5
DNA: TGTGCCAGCAGTTACTTCACTAGCGGGGGCTACGAGCAGTACTTC
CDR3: CASSYFTSGGYEQYF

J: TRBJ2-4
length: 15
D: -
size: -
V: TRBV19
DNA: TGTGCCAGTCGGGTTGCCGGATCGACCAAAAACATTCAGTACTTC
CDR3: CASRVAGSTKNIQYF

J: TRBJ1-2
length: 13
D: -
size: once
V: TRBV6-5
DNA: TGTGCCAGCACCCATAGTATTAACTATGGCTACACCTTC
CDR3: CASTHSINYGYTF

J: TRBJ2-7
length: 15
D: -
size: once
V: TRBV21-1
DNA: TGTGCCAGCAGCAAAGTGGGGACAGGGCCCTACGAGCAGTACTTC
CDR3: CASSKVGTGPYEQYF

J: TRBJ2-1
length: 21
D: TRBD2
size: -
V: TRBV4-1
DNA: TGCGCCAGCAGCCAACACCCCGGGCTAGCGGGAACAGGCCGCTCCTACAATGAGCAGTTCTTC
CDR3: CASSQHPGLAGTGRSYNEQFF

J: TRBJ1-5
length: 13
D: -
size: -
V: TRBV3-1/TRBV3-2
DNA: TGTGCCAGCAGCCAAGGGAGGGATCAGCCCCAGCATTTT
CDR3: CASSQGRDQPQHF

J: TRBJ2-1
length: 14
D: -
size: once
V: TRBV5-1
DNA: TGCGCCAGCAGCTTGGCAACAGGGCCCAATGAGCAGTTCTTC
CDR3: CASSLATGPNEQFF

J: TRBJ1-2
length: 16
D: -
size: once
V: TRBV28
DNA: TGTGCCAGCAATTCGCAGGGGCCGTCCTCTGGGTATGGCTACACCTTC
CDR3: CASNSQGPSSGYGYTF

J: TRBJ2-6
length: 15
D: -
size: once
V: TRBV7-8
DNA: TGTGCCAGCAGCTTAATCGGCTCTGGGGCCAACGTCCTGACTTTC
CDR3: CASSLIGSGANVLTF

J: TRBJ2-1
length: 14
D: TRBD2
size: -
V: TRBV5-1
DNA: TGCGCCAGCAATCTCGTAGCGGGAAACAATGAGCAGTTCTTC
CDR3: CASNLVAGNNEQFF

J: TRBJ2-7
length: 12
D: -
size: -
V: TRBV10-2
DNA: TGCGCCAGCAGCGAACAGGGTTGGGAGCAGTACTTC
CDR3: CASSEQGWEQYF

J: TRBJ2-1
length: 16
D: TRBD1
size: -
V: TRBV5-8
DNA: TGTGCCAGCAGCTTTCCGACAGGGAGCTCCTACAATGAGCAGTTCTTC
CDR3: CASSFPTGSSYNEQFF

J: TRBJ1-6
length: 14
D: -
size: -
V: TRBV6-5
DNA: TGTGCCATCCGACAGGACCGGATAAATTCACCCCTCCACTTT
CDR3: CAIRQDRINSPLHF

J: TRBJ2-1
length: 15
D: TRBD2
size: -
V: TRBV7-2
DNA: TGTGCCAGCAGCCCTTTGGTAGCGGGGTACTATGAGCAGTTCTTC
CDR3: CASSPLVAGYYEQFF

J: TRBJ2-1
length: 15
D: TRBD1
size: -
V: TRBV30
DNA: TGTGCCTGGAGACTCGGACAGGGACTGTACAATGAGCAGTTCTTC
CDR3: CAWRLGQGLYNEQFF